Below are 4 T cell receptor beta chains sequenced from a single sample in a study of blood T cell repertoires in COVID-19. TCRdb's copy holds only in-frame clones and misses some; the assay was immunoSEQ multiplex PCR. The table includes about 220,000 clones, 80% to 85% detected once. The sample was peripheral blood. These receptors originate from a woman in her fifties or sixties with acute or convalescent COVID-19.

Details on this clone: This specimen includes other DNA sequences encoding the same CDR3. The V and J genes are TRBV9 and TRBJ2-7; D is possibly TRBD1 (5 bases). The CDR3 consists of 13 residues. Trimming pared 2 bases from V and 3 bases from J, leaving 9 bases between. Germline-derived CDR1 and CDR2 are SGDLS and YYNGEE. The CDR3 sequence is CASSVDSSYEQYF. Here the CDR3 DNA reads TGTGCCAGCAGCGTCGACAGTAGCTACGAGCAGTACTTC.

This clone was recorded many times. The chain combines TRBV3-1 (or the pseudogene TRBV3-2) with TRBJ2-7, with no clear D. Deletions cut 1 base from V and 5 bases from J, with 6 bases between. The germline gives CDR1 LGHDT, CDR2 YNNKEL (reference sequence). CDR3 size: 12 residues. CDR3 bases: TGTGCCAGCAGCCAAGTTGAGGACGAGCAGTACTTC. As protein: CASSQVEDEQYF.

The chain is built from TRBV2 and TRBJ1-2; D is ambiguous. Germline V gene data show CDR1 as SNHLY and CDR2 as FYNNEI. The germline V and J ends were trimmed by 9 bases and 2 bases, with 13 bases remaining between them. The CDR3 loop spans 13 amino acids. This chain's CDR3 is CASRLVTNYGYTF. CDR3 DNA: TGTGCCAGTCGCTTGGTGACAAACTATGGCTACACCTTC.

V usage is TRBV5-1 and J usage is TRBJ1-1; 8 bases fit TRBD1. The trim removed 1 base at V and 0 bases at J, leaving 11 bases unmatched. The V gene's germline CDR1 is SGHRS and CDR2 YFSETQ. The CDR3 length is 18 residues. CDR3 in DNA: TGCGCCAGCAGCTTGAAAGGCAGGGGGCGTCTTTTGAACACTGAAGCTTTCTTT. This gives the protein CASSLKGRGRLLNTEAFF.